This T cell receptor (beta chain) was recovered during a study of blood T cell repertoires in COVID-19. Study background: Some COVID-19 samples were acute and others convalescent; all came from the United States, Italy and Spain. The analysed material was cDNA or gDNA that came from T cells, B-cell-depleted T cells, or PBMCs.

Grouping used clinical history reported by participants in a survey and questionnaire. With 6 bases clipped from V and 4 bases from J, the junction kept 3 bases outside the gene matches. The germline V gene has CDR1 GTSNPN and CDR2 SVGIG (reference sequence). The CDR3 totals 13 residues. Authors' data handling: Amplified reference gene primers provided the basis for estimating nucleated cell counts. Sequenced by immunoSEQ multiplex PCR; TCRdb stores in-frame clones only, minus some. The V and J calls and clone size are taken from that table; D and trimming were inferred from the DNA. The sample gives around 280,000 clones, roughly nine tenths of which show up once; 6% to 7% is in the top ten.

The sequencing sample was made of PBMCs or T cells enriched from blood (not recorded which). The sequence came from a woman between 35 and 50 years old who had recovered from COVID-19. The rearrangement links TRBV30 to TRBJ1-5; 10 positions match TRBD1. CDR3 in amino acids: CACDRGQNQPQHF. Written as DNA, the CDR3 is TGTGCCTGCGACAGGGGGCAAAATCAGCCCCAGCATTTT.